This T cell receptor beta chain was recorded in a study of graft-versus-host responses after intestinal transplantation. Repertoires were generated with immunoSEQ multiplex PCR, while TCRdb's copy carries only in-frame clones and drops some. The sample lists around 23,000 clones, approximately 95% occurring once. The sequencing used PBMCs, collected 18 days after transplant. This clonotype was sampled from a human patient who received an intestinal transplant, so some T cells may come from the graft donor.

The CDR3 spells CASSSTGGASHIQYF. In DNA form, the CDR3 reads TGTGCCAGCAGCAGCACTGGGGGCGCGAGTCACATTCAGTACTTC. The chain uses TRBV7-6 and TRBJ2-4; tentatively, D is TRBD1 (6 bases). The CDR3 runs to 15 residues. Trimming cost V 5 bases and J 8 bases, with 19 bases left between them. The germline V gene has CDR1 SGHVS and CDR2 FNYEAQ.